Described below is a single T cell receptor (beta chain) sequence and its context. Its antigen is undetermined. The data were taken from a study of cytomegalovirus exposure and HLA in healthy donors. Across the whole study: Earlier sequencing of 150 million to 200 million T cells yielded 100 million to 120 million unique TCR beta sequences. Points from the study as a whole: Roughly uniform depth of sequencing across donors was assumed in presence/absence analyses. CMV antigen specificity was confirmed in vitro for three CMV-associated chains. Researchers reported in a later analysis that a missense DCLRE1C variant was tied to TCR beta V- and J-gene trimming.

Germline V lookup: CDR1 LGHNA, CDR2 YNFKEQ. CDR3 length equals 17 residues. V lost 1 base to trimming and J lost 1 base, with 14 bases between them. With 60 Vbeta and 13 Jbeta primers, the PCR was carried out. Clones were sequenced by immunoSEQ multiplex PCR, and TCRdb holds only the in-frame ones, with some missing. Among 90,000 to 100,000 clones listed, over 65% were seen once. Sequenced material: PBMCs. This sequence originates from a man aged 25 to 40 in good health and CMV-seronegative. The V call is TRBV4-2, the J call TRBJ1-3; D ambiguous. This CDR3 is CASSQALFTRSGNTIYF. The CDR3 nucleotides read TGTGCCAGCAGCCAAGCTCTTTTTACGCGTTCTGGAAACACCATATATTTT.